This section outlines one TCR beta chain sequence together with its context. The CDR3 consists of 11 residues. Between the trimmed V and J ends, which lost 4 bases and 0 bases, there was a span of 4 bases. Germline assignment: CDR1 SQVTM and CDR2 ANQGSEA. This specimen belongs to a study of blood T cell repertoires in COVID-19. Turning to the study itself: PBMCs, B-cell-depleted T cells, or T cells were the source of the cDNA or gDNA that made up the material.

Source study methods: Scientists estimated how many nucleated cells there were by amplifying reference gene primers. The method was immunoSEQ multiplex PCR; TCRdb's version includes in-frame clones alone and lacks a portion of them. V and J calls and clone size are copied from that table; D and trimming were computed from the DNA. The sample contains approximately 170,000 clones, around 81% of which appear only once. The sequence came from a human donor with acute or convalescent COVID-19. The donor label of this sample is uncertain. Sequencing was carried out using peripheral blood. The J gene is TRBJ2-7, the V gene TRBV29-1, with D uncertain. The chain's CDR3 is CSVVLSYEQYF. CDR3 DNA sequence: TGCAGCGTTGTACTCTCCTACGAGCAGTACTTC.